This T cell receptor beta chain was found in a study of control samples from healthy donors and cancer patients. Germline-derived CDR1 and CDR2 are SGHDT and YYEEEE. The CDR3 runs to 14 residues. Between the trimmed V and J ends, which lost 4 bases and 2 bases, there was a span of 13 bases. Sequencing was performed with immunoSEQ multiplex PCR; in TCRdb, only in-frame clones are kept and a portion is missing. The sample lists around 90,000 clones, around four fifths occurring once. V is TRBV5-6 and J is TRBJ2-7; the D is unclear. The sequence derives from a man aged 25-40 years in good health. The sample was blood. This CDR3 reads CASSHLSQPYEQYF. CDR3 nucleotide sequence: TGTGCCAGCAGCCATCTCTCCCAGCCCTACGAGCAGTACTTC.